This entry lists 15 T cell receptor beta chains sequenced from one sample in a study of neurological immune-mediated disorders. From the 5' RACE reads, TCRdb called clonotypes with MiXCR, one entry per CDR3 protein. Of more than 50,000 distinct CDR3 sequences in the sample, under 3.5% were seen once. The sample taken for sequencing was PBMCs. These receptors all come from a woman aged 55-69 years with multiple sclerosis.

This clonotype was detected ten times or more. The J gene is TRBJ1-3, the V gene TRBV12-3 or TRBV12-4; 7 bases match TRBD1. V shed 3 bases and J 1 base; nucleotides not matched to a gene: 3. The CDR3 runs to 15 residues. DNA of the CDR3: TGTGCCAGCAGTTTGCCAGGGGGATCTGGAAACACCATATATTTT. Protein product: CASSLPGGSGNTIYF.

This clonotype came up a few times. V is TRBV5-1 and J is TRBJ1-2; the match to TRBD1 covers 8 bases. In germline, CDR1 is SGHRS, CDR2 YFSETQ. Germline trimming cut 0 bases from V and 6 bases from J; bases unmatched to any gene: 16. There are 18 residues in the CDR3. The CDR3 here is CASSLGTGTGSGFHGYTF. DNA of the CDR3: TGCGCCAGCAGCTTGGGTACCGGGACAGGAAGTGGGTTTCATGGCTACACCTTC. Full variable domain (remainder filled in from reference TRBV5-1 and TRBJ1-2): KAGVTQTPRYLIKTRGQQVTLSCSPISGHRSVSWYQQTPGQGLQFLFEYFSETQRNKGNFPGRFSGRQFSNSRSEMNVSTLELGDSALYLCASSLGTGTGSGFHGYTFGSGTRLTVV.

In this sample, this clonotype turned up many times. The chain links TRBV20-1 to TRBJ1-5; possibly TRBD1 for D (6 bases). The CDR3 runs 14 residues. The V and J ends lost 1 base and 1 base respectively, with 8 bases between them. Germline-derived CDR1 and CDR2 are DFQATT and SNEGSKA (reference sequence). CDR3 coding DNA: TGCAGTGCTAGAGTGGGGGCGAGCAATCAGCCCCAGCATTTT. Translating it yields CSARVGASNQPQHF.

This clonotype was counted ten times or more. The rearrangement joins TRBV29-1 to TRBJ1-3, with D unresolved. Germline-derived CDR1 and CDR2 are SQVTM and ANQGSEA. This CDR3 region has 11 residues. The V end was cut by 5 bases, the J end by 4 bases, with 6 bases between. The chain's CDR3 is CSVSGGNTIYF. The CDR3 DNA reads TGCAGCGTTTCTGGGGGAAACACCATATATTTT.

This clonotype was found many times. The rearrangement links TRBV5-1 to TRBJ2-7; 8 nucleotides agree with TRBD1. The CDR3 extends over 17 amino acids. With 3 bases clipped from V and 0 bases from J, the junction kept 11 bases outside the gene matches. The germline V gene has CDR1 SGHRS and CDR2 YFSETQ. The chain's CDR3 is CASSWTTGTGFSYEQYF. DNA of the CDR3: TGCGCCAGCAGCTGGACAACCGGGACAGGCTTCTCCTACGAGCAGTACTTC.

Ten or more counts support this clonotype. The chain couples TRBV7-2 to TRBJ1-3; maybe TRBD1 (5 bases). V lost 5 bases and J 2 bases, leaving 16 bases between the germline ends. The CDR3 is 16 amino acids. Germline V gives CDR1 SGHTA, CDR2 FQGNSA. CDR3 in amino acids: CASSPTGPPPGNTIYF. In DNA form, the CDR3 reads TGTGCCAGCAGCCCGACGGGGCCACCGCCTGGAAACACCATATATTTT.

The table lists this clonotype with many counts. The V and J genes are TRBV7-9 and TRBJ1-2; no definite D call. Trimming pared 2 bases from V and 6 bases from J, leaving 7 bases between. The length of the CDR3 is 12 residues. CDR1 is SEHNR and CDR2 is FQNEAQ in the germline V gene (reference sequence). Here the CDR3 reads CASSLRMDGYTF. The DNA for the CDR3 is TGTGCCAGCAGCTTAAGGATGGATGGCTACACCTTC. Using reference TRBV7-9 and TRBJ1-2 for the parts outside the CDR3, the full variable domain is DTGVSQNPRHKITKRGQNVTFRCDPISEHNRLYWYRQTLGQGPEFLTYFQNEAQLEKSRLLSDRFSAERPKGSFSTLEIQRTEQGDSAMYLCASSLRMDGYTFGSGTRLTVV.

This clonotype was recorded at least ten times. This CDR3 reads CASSFQQGKIPQHF. CDR3 DNA: TGTGCCAGCAGTTTTCAACAGGGTAAAATCCCCCAGCATTTT. This sequence joins TRBV12-3 or TRBV12-4 and TRBJ1-5, with D perhaps matching TRBD1 (6 bases). The length of the CDR3 is 14 residues. V lost 3 bases, J lost 10 bases, and 16 bases lay in between.

The table lists this clonotype with a few counts. Relative to the germline gene, one junction end is altered; a read error may explain this. V gene TRBV20-1 combines with J gene TRBJ1-5, with D possibly matching TRBD1 (6 bases). This CDR3 is built from 14 residues. Germline CDR1 is DFQATT and CDR2 is SNEGSKA (reference sequence). For the CDR3, the DNA is TGCAGTGCTCTCCATTCAGGGGCTAATCAGCCCCAACATTTT. Encoded protein: CSALHSGANQPQHF.

This clonotype was picked up many times. The chain joins TRBV7-9 to TRBJ2-1; D remains unclear. The CDR3 runs 12 residues. V lost 0 bases and J lost 9, with 6 bases in between. The germline CDR1 and CDR2 sequences are SEHNR and FQNEAQ (reference sequence). The CDR3 DNA sequence: TGTGCCAGCAGCTTAGCGGGATCTGAGCAGTTCTTC. It codes for CASSLAGSEQFF. The full variable domain, its missing parts supplied by reference TRBV7-9 and TRBJ2-1, is DTGVSQNPRHKITKRGQNVTFRCDPISEHNRLYWYRQTLGQGPEFLTYFQNEAQLEKSRLLSDRFSAERPKGSFSTLEIQRTEQGDSAMYLCASSLAGSEQFFGPGTRLTVL.

At least ten counts were recorded for this clonotype. The chain recombines TRBV15 with TRBJ2-7; TRBD1 or TRBD2 may be the D gene (5 bases each). This CDR3 is built from 13 residues. V dropped 8 bases and J dropped 2 bases, with 13 bases sitting between them. The germline CDR1 and CDR2 sequences are LNHNV and YYDKDF (reference sequence). The CDR3 coding sequence is TGTGCCACCGGGGCTTACGGGACCTACGAGCAGTACTTC. As protein: CATGAYGTYEQYF.

This clonotype was recorded many times. V usage is TRBV9 and J usage is TRBJ1-2, with 7 bases identical to TRBD1. V gave up 7 bases and J gave up 2 bases; unmatched junction bases: 5. Per germline, CDR1 SGDLS and CDR2 YYNGEE. This CDR3 region has 13 residues. Here the CDR3 reads CASGDRENYGYTF. CDR3 sequence (DNA): TGTGCCAGCGGGGACAGAGAAAACTATGGCTACACCTTC.

This clonotype was counted at least ten times. The chain links TRBV5-1 to TRBJ2-7, with 7 bases matching TRBD1. V was clipped by 3 bases and J by 6 bases; unmatched bases: 9. Looked up from germline, CDR1 is SGHRS and CDR2 is YFSETQ. The CDR3 contains 14 residues. CDR3 sequence reads: CASSSGPSGGEQYF. The CDR3 region has the DNA TGCGCCAGCAGCTCCGGGCCCTCAGGGGGCGAGCAGTACTTC.

The chain carries TRBV6-2 or TRBV6-3 and TRBJ1-1, with TRBD1 matching 8 bases. Germline lookup yields CDR1 MNHEY and CDR2 SVGEGT. The CDR3 is 11 amino acids. With V trimmed by 7 bases and J by 6 bases, 1 base remained unmatched. CDR3 bases: TGTGCCAGCACGACAGGGGCTGAAGCTTTCTTT. It specifies CASTTGAEAFF.

This clonotype was observed many times. The CDR3 coding sequence is TGCAGTGCTACGGGGACTAGCGGGAAGAGAGAGACCCAGTACTTC. Translated, it gives CSATGTSGKRETQYF. This chain joins TRBV20-1 and TRBJ2-5, with TRBD2 identical over 13 bases. This CDR3 has 15 amino acids. Per germline, CDR1 DFQATT and CDR2 SNEGSKA (reference sequence). Trimming at V came to 4 bases and at J to 4 bases, leaving 6 bases not matched to a gene.